This T cell receptor beta chain was sequenced for a study of regulatory T cells in long-lasting Graves disease (dated by TCRdb to the early 2020s). General notes on the study: Newly diagnosed Graves' disease patients had taken antithyroid drugs for less than 3 months. TCR sequencing covered 13 persistent and around 20 newly diagnosed Graves' disease patients, 33 samples in total. This study used TCR sequencing and RNA sequencing of peripheral blood to compare persistent Graves' disease patients against newly diagnosed Graves' disease patients. The study took place in China and was registered as a clinical trial. Here is what the overall study found, with its caveats: Preferential use of TRBV28, TRBJ1-2 and TRBJ2-5 was observed in persistent disease, whereas TRBV20-1 and TRBJ2-1 were favored in newly diagnosed disease. The authors noted that the small sample size was a limitation that may lower accuracy. Sequencing and analysis were restricted to the TCR beta chain. Lower TCR Shannon entropy and fewer highly expanded clones were observed in persistent Graves' disease patients than in newly diagnosed patients, which suggested clonal expansion. Because the primary lesion, thyroid tissue, could not be accessed, the study looked at peripheral blood alone. Patients with persistent disease shared more public clonotypes (fewer than 3,000) than newly diagnosed patients did (966).

The time point label here, explained by the study, means: newly diagnosed GD, antithyroid drugs for less than 3 months. RNA was extracted from PBMCs in TRIzol for both TCR sequencing and RNA sequencing. The diagnosis of Graves' disease followed American Thyroid Association guidelines. Patients for the study were recruited at an endocrinology department in Xi'an, China. Each patient gave about 9.1 milliliters of peripheral blood, collected in an EDTA anticoagulant tube. Ficoll Paque Plus density gradient separation was used to isolate PBMCs, and no further T cell sorting was performed. An Agilent 2100 Bioanalyzer and agarose gel were used to assess RNA quality, and a NanoDrop 2000 was used to measure RNA concentration. V is cut by 8 bases and J by 6 bases, and the space between the germline ends is 13 bases. CDR1 and CDR2 are read off the germline V gene as KGHSH and LQKENI. The CDR3 runs 13 residues from the cysteine to the phenylalanine. Just the 39-base CDR3 DNA is kept, in frame starting at base 1.

Libraries were prepared through multiplex PCR. For sequencing, an Illumina HiSeq 4000 was employed. CDR3 regions were amplified by Arm-PCR with iRepertoire HTBI primers to construct TCR beta libraries. Before sequencing, the PCR products underwent gel purification. The original pipeline was this. Gene usage analysis of CDR3 amino acid clonotypes used the roughly 60 TRBV and around 13 TRBJ segments found across samples. COPE and FqMerger were used to merge filtered high-quality paired reads into contigs. BLAST was used to align contigs to the IMGT TRBV, TRBD and TRBJ reference genes, and CDR3 was defined following IMGT. Highly expanded clones were defined as clonotypes with a frequency above 0.1%. Shannon entropy was used to measure repertoire diversity, and the Gini coefficient was used to measure V-J evenness. Public clonotypes were defined as clonotypes shared by more than one individual. The public reads were reanalyzed by TCRdb: fastp trimming at Q25, MiXCR alignment, in-frame beta chains only. Rows merge per CDR3 protein into single entries with the most common DNA and genes. These V and J calls rely on TCRdb rather than the paper's analysis. The sample contains 440,000 or so distinct CDR3 sequences, about 15% of them found a single time. About a sixth of the sample comes from the top ten.

This clonotype was seen many times. The antigen this receptor binds is unknown. Base qualities are not recorded, but no much larger clone differs from it by a single base. The sample was also linked to a second study, of T cells in Graves' hyperthyroidism and ophthalmopathy. From that second study: Stable Graves' hyperthyroidism was defined as the absence of progression to ophthalmopathy over 18 months of follow-up. Hyperthyroidism patients were newly diagnosed, had a disease duration of under 2 months, and were aged 18 to 65 years. Exclusion was applied to patients with uncontrolled infections, other autoimmune diseases, pregnancy or lactation. Clinical symptoms, serum thyroxine and TRAb, thyroid ultrasound, and orbital computed tomography formed the basis for the diagnoses. For the first round of RT-PCR on the TCR CDR3, the HTBI primer set was used together with the Qiagen OneStep RT-PCR kit. Most expanded thyroid clonotypes (frequency above 0.001) were also found in blood, which suggests that blood repertoires may mirror thyroid immune responses. In cross-validation, a model built on a 13 V-J signature told ophthalmopathy apart from stable hyperthyroidism with approximately 90% sensitivity and 81% to 82% specificity, and in testing the same model reached 80%/75%. In validation, progression to ophthalmopathy was predicted by the model with nearly 71% sensitivity and 72.22% specificity, a median of roughly 6 months before onset. TCR V-J signatures able to tell the groups apart were searched for in a discovery cohort of some 97 patients, of whom around 43 had Graves' ophthalmopathy and about 55 had stable Graves' hyperthyroidism. An independent validation cohort of fewer than 20 hyperthyroidism patients and 17 patients who later progressed to ophthalmopathy tested prospective prediction of ophthalmopathy. For training and testing, the 100 patients in the discovery cohort were randomly divided in a 7:3 ratio. Thyroid tissue and blood T-cell repertoires from several Graves' hyperthyroidism patients were also compared in the study. Once sampling was done, hyperthyroidism patients were given methimazole at a starting dose of 30 mg daily, whereas ophthalmopathy patients were given high-dose intravenous methylprednisolone. Libraries were constructed in a second round of multiplex PCR, after which size selection and purification were performed. The libraries were sequenced on an Illumina HiSeq2000 using paired-end 100 bp reads. SOAPnuke was used to process the raw data, throwing out any read that contained adapters or uncalled bases, had a mean Phred below 15, or lacked an exact constant-primer or identifier match. High-quality paired reads were merged using COPE v1.2.5, and each unique nucleotide sequence was defined as a clonotype. MiTCR v1.1 was used to align clonotypes to the IMGT TRBV, TRBD and TRBJ reference segments. The analysis was restricted to V-J combinations with a frequency above 0.0001, which together covered 99.2% of the repertoires. The TCS score was defined as F50 (clonal expansion) divided by E x V (chaos), with BLOSUM62-based TCRdist calculated between CDR3 peptides within each V-J. Welch's t-statistics and random forest reduced 450 to 600 V-J features to roughly 13, which were used in a naive Bayes classifier (R e1071). No statistical method was used to set the sample size in advance, and investigators knew the group allocation. The paper describes TCR Vbeta CDR3 sequencing of 135 peripheral blood samples, made up of 40 to 45 ophthalmopathy patients, more than 70 hyperthyroidism patients and about 17 progressor patients.

Sequencing used peripheral blood mononuclear cells (PBMCs), obtained at new diagnosis, from a patient treated with antithyroid drugs. The receptor was isolated from a woman aged 30 to 39 with Graves disease. Donor details come from another sample of the same person, matched by shared clones. The chain is assembled from TRBV18 and TRBJ2-2; the D gene is perhaps TRBD1, from 6 matching bases. In nucleotides, the sequence is TGTGCCAGCAGCCCGACAGGAGCCGGGGAGCTGTTTTTT. The translation is CASSPTGAGELFF.